Included here is one TCR beta chain sequence, with context. What it recognizes is unknown. Other nucleotide sequences from this sample produce the same CDR3. The sample originates from a study of beta chain features in type 1 diabetes. Study observations and caveats: It was among patients, rather than healthy donors, that naive, central memory and Treg TCRB repertoires appeared more similar.

This CDR3 is built from 16 residues. V was clipped by 4 bases and J by 0 bases; unmatched bases: 6. Germline V CDR1 and CDR2: SGHRS, YFSETQ. Since all of the isolated RNA was reverse transcribed, expressed TCRB transcripts were what got sequenced. The table came from immunoSEQ multiplex PCR; TCRdb's copy has only in-frame clones and leaves some out. Among about 410,000 clones, approximately 15% were seen once, and the ten largest hold less than 0.04%. This chain links TRBV5-1 with TRBJ2-1; 8 bases are shared with TRBD2. This receptor was obtained from a man aged 25-45 years in good health. The specimen was naive CD4+ T cells from blood. The CDR3 sequence: CASSPLAGSSYNEQFF. Written as DNA, the CDR3 is TGCGCCAGCAGCCCCTTAGCGGGGAGCTCCTACAATGAGCAGTTCTTC.